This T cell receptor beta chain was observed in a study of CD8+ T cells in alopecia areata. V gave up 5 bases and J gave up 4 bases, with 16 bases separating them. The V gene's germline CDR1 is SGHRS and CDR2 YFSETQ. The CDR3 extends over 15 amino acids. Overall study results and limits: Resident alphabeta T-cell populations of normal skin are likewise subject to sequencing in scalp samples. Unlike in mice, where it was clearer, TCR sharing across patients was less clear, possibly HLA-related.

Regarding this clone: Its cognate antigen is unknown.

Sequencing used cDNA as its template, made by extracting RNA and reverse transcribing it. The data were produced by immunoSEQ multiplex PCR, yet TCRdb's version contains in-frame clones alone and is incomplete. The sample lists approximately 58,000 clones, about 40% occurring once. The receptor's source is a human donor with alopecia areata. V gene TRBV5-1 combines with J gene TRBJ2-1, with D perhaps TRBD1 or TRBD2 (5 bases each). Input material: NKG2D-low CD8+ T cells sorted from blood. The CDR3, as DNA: TGCGCCAGCAGATCCGAGGGACCCTTTTACAATGAGCAGTTCTTC. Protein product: CASRSEGPFYNEQFF.